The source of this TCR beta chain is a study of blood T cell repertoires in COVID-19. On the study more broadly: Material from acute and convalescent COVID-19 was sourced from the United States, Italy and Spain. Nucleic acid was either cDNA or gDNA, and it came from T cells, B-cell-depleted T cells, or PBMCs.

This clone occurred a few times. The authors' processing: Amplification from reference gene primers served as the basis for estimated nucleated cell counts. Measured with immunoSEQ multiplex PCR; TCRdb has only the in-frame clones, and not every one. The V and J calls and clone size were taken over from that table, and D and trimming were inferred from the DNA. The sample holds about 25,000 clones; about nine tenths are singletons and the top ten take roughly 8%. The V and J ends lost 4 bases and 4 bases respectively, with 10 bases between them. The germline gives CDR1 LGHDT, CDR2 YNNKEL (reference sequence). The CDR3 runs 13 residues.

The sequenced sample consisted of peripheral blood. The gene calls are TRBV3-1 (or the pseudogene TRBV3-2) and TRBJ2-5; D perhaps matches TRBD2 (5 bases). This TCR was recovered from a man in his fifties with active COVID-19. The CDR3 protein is CASSPPGRETQYF. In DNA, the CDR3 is TGTGCCAGCAGCCCCCCGGGGAGAGAGACCCAGTACTTC.